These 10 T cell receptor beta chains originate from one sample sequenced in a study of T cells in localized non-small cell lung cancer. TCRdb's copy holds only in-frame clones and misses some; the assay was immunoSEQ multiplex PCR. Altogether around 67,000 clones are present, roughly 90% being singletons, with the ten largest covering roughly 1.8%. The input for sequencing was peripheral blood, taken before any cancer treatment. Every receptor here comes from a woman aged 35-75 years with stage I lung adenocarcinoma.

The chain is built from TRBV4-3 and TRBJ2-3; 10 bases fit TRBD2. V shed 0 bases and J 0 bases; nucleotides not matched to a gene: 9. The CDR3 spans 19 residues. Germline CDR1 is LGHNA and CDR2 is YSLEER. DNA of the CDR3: TGCGCCAGCAGCCAAGATCTGCCCGGACTAGCGGCTAGCACAGATACGCAGTATTTT. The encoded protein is CASSQDLPGLAASTDTQYF.

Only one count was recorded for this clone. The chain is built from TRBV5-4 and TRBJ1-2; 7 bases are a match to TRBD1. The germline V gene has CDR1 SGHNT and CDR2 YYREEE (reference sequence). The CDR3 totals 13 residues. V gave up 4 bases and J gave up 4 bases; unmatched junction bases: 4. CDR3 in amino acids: CASSLWTGYGYTF. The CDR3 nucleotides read TGTGCCAGCAGCCTATGGACAGGCTATGGCTACACCTTC.

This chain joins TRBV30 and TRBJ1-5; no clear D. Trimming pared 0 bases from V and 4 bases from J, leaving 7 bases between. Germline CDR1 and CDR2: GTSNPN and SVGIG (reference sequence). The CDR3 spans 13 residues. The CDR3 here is CAWSVRVNQPQHF. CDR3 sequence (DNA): TGTGCCTGGAGTGTAAGGGTTAATCAGCCCCAGCATTTT.

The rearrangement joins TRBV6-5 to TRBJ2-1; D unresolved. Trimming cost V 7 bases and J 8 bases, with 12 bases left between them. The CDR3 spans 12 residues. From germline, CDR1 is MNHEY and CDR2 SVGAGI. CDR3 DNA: TGTGCCAGCACGCAGCCTGGGGATGAGCAGTTCTTC. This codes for CASTQPGDEQFF.

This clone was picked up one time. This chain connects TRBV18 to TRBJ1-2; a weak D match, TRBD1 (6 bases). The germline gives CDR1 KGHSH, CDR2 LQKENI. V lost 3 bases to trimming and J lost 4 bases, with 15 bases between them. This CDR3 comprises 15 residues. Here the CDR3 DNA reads TGTGCCAGCTCACCTGAGGTGGACAGTTCCTATGGCTACACCTTC. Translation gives CASSPEVDSSYGYTF.

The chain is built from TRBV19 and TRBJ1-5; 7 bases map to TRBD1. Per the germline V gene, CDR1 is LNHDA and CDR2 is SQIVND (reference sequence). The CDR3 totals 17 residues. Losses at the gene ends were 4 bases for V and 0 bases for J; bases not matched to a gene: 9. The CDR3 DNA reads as TGTGCCAGTAGTAGCAGGACAGGCAAATATAGCAATCAGCCCCAGCATTTT. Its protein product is CASSSRTGKYSNQPQHF.

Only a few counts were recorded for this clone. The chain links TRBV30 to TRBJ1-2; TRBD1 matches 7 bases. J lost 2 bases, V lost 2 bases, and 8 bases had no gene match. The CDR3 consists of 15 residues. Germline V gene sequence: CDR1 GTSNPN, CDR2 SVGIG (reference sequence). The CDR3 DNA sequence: TGTGCCTGGAGTTCTTCGGCCAGGGGGAACTATGGCTACACCTTC. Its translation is CAWSSSARGNYGYTF.

The CDR3 is CASSPRDTQYF. The CDR3 coding sequence is TGTGCCAGCTCACCAAGAGATACGCAGTATTTT. V is TRBV18 and J is TRBJ2-3; D ambiguous. Germline CDR1 is KGHSH and CDR2 is LQKENI. The CDR3 length is 11 residues. Deletions cut 2 bases from V and 5 bases from J, with 2 bases between.

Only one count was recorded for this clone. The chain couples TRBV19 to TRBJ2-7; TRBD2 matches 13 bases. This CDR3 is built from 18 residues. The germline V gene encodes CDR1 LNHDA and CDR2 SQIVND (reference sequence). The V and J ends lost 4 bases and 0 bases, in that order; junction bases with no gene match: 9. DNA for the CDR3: TGTGCCAGTAGTAGGAAGGGACTAGCGGGATCGTCCTCCTACGAGCAGTACTTC. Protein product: CASSRKGLAGSSSYEQYF.

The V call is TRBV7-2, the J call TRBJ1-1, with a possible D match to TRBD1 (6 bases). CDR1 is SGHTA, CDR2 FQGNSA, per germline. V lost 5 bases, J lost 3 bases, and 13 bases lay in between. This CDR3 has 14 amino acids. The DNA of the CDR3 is TGTGCCAGCAGCCCTCGGTCAGGGGACACTGAAGCTTTCTTT. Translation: CASSPRSGDTEAFF.